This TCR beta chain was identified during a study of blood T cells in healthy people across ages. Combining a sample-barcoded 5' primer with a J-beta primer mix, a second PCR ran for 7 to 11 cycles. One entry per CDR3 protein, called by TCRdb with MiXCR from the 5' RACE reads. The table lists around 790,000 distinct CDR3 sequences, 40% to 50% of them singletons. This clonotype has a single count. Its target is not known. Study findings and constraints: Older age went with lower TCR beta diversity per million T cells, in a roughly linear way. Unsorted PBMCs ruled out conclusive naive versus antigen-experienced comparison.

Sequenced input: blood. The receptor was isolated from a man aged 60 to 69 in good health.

In DNA, the CDR3 is TGTGCCAGCAGTCTCAGGGGAGTTAAACTGTTTTTT. It encodes CASSLRGVKLFF. The V and J genes are TRBV28 and TRBJ1-4, with a tentative D call TRBD1 (6 bases). With 5 bases removed from V and 11 bases from J, the gap between germline ends came to 12 bases. The CDR3 extends over 12 amino acids. Germline CDR1 and CDR2: MDHEN and SYDVKM.